The entry below gives a single TCR beta chain sequence along with its context. Its antigen is as yet unknown. This sample was included in a study of shared clonotypes between healthy human individuals. Findings of the study overall: Non-shared clonotypes showed lower generation probabilities than clonotypes common to all four donors.

The method was immunoSEQ multiplex PCR; TCRdb's version includes in-frame clones alone and lacks a portion of them. The sample has a few million clones, 93% seen once; the top ten hold 0.39%. The sequenced sample was naive CD4+ T cells from PBMCs. As to subset: CD45RA+ positively selected. The source is a man in his late teens or twenties in good health. Some clones in this sample may be carry-over from other donors' samples.

CDR3 protein: CASSLDRNPGELFF. The DNA for the CDR3 is TGTGCCAGCAGTTTGGACAGGAATCCCGGGGAGCTGTTTTTT. J is TRBJ2-2 and V is TRBV28; 7 bases agree with TRBD1. The CDR3 length is 14 residues. V shed 3 bases and J 6 bases; nucleotides not matched to a gene: 4. Germline V lookup: CDR1 MDHEN, CDR2 SYDVKM.